The 10 T cell receptor beta chains below were found in one sample sequenced in a study of T-cell memory formation after mild COVID-19 (dated by TCRdb to about 2021). The protocol used for the library was 5' RACE. TCRdb shows the sequencer as Illumina NovaSeq 6000. TCRdb reran the public reads through fastp at Q25 and MiXCR, keeping productive beta chains. Here each entry gathers all rows of one CDR3 protein and keeps the most common genes and DNA. The sample yields a few hundred thousand distinct CDR3 sequences; roughly a fifth were counted once. Around 21% of the sample goes to the ten largest clones. Sequencing was carried out using PBMCs or a T cell subset sorted from them (not recorded which). The receptors were gathered from a man between 18 and 29 years old who had mild COVID-19 (a few samples of this study predate the infection). The sample titles of this study are shuffled in the database, so cell type and time point are left out; the donor was told from shared clones.

The chain joins TRBV5-1 to TRBJ2-1; 8 bases are a match to TRBD1. Germline lookup yields CDR1 SGHRS and CDR2 YFSETQ. Trimming cost V 4 bases and J 1 base; bases outside gene matches: 4. The CDR3 is 15 amino acids. The CDR3 protein is CASSGQGLSYNEQFF. In DNA form, the CDR3 reads TGCGCCAGCAGCGGACAGGGCCTATCCTACAATGAGCAGTTCTTC.

The chain is built from TRBV27 and TRBJ2-1; D is uncertain. The germline V gene has CDR1 MNHEY and CDR2 SMNVEV (reference sequence). V was shortened by 4 bases and J by 3 bases, with 10 bases between the two germline ends. This CDR3 contains 14 residues. CDR3 residues: CASSWIGHYNEQFF. The DNA for the CDR3 is TGTGCCAGCAGTTGGATAGGGCACTACAATGAGCAGTTCTTC.

The chain has TRBV27 and TRBJ1-3; TRBD1 might be the D (6 bases). Germline lookup yields CDR1 MNHEY and CDR2 SMNVEV (reference sequence). Trimming removed 6 bases at V and 4 bases at J, with 16 bases between. The CDR3 length is 15 residues. The CDR3 nucleotides read TGTGCCAGCAGCAACCCGCGGGGGCCGGGAAACACCATATATTTT. Protein product: CASSNPRGPGNTIYF.

The V and J genes are TRBV19 and TRBJ2-2; 8 bases line up with TRBD2. CDR1 and CDR2 from the germline V gene are LNHDA and SQIVND (reference sequence). J lost 5 bases, V lost 8 bases, and 13 bases had no gene match. The CDR3 length is 16 residues. Here the CDR3 reads CASDAAGASRTGELFF. CDR3 coding DNA: TGTGCCAGTGATGCAGCGGGGGCCTCGAGGACCGGGGAGCTGTTTTTT.

The table lists this clonotype with a few counts. The genes are TRBV4-1 and TRBJ1-6, with TRBD1 identical over 8 bases. V shed 4 bases and J 5 bases; nucleotides not matched to a gene: 7. Germline CDR1 reads MGHRA; CDR2 reads YSYEKL. The CDR3 covers 16 residues. The CDR3 sequence is CASSPRDRQNNSPLHF. CDR3 DNA: TGCGCCAGCAGCCCACGGGACAGGCAGAATAATTCACCCCTCCACTTT.

This clonotype was detected only a few times. V gene TRBV7-7 combines with J gene TRBJ2-7, with a weak D call TRBD1 (6 bases). The CDR3 has 13 residues. V was trimmed by 4 bases and J by 4 bases, leaving 11 bases between them. CDR1 and CDR2 (germline): SSHAT, FNYEAQ (reference sequence). The CDR3 loop is CASSSEQGYEQYF. The CDR3 bases are TGTGCCAGCAGCTCGGAACAGGGTTACGAGCAGTACTTC.

The chain recombines TRBV21-1 with TRBJ2-7; the D call of TRBD1 is as the table states it, not checked on the DNA. TRBV21-1 represents a pseudogene. The CDR3 totals 18 residues. The CDR3 reads CASSPFEPSAGGRGEQYV. CDR3 DNA sequence: TGTGCCAGCAGCCCATTCGAACCTTCGGCAGGGGGCAGGGGGGAGCAGTACGTC.

This clonotype has a handful of counts. This rearrangement joins TRBV10-1 to TRBJ2-3; D is possibly TRBD1 (5 bases). The CDR3 runs to 14 residues. V lost 7 bases, J lost 4 bases, and 15 bases lay in between. Germline CDR1 reads WNHNN; CDR2 reads SYGVQD (reference sequence). This chain's CDR3 is CASNAGSYSDTQYF. For the CDR3, the DNA is TGCGCCAGCAATGCAGGGTCCTATTCAGATACGCAGTATTTT.

This clonotype was counted a few times. V and J are TRBV7-2 and TRBJ1-6; D is uncertain. V dropped 5 bases and J dropped 8 bases, with 10 bases sitting between them. CDR3 length: 13 residues. The germline gives CDR1 SGHTA, CDR2 FQGNSA. This chain's CDR3 is CASSPRQDSPLHF. The CDR3 DNA reads as TGTGCCAGCAGCCCCCGGCAGGATTCACCCCTCCACTTT.

The chain carries TRBV10-3 and TRBJ1-2, with unresolved D. The germline V and J ends were trimmed by 5 bases and 4 bases, with 8 bases remaining between them. This CDR3 is 12 amino acids long. Germline V gene data show CDR1 as ENHRY and CDR2 as SYGVKD. The CDR3 nucleotides are TGTGCCATCAGTCCCACCAGCTATGGCTACACCTTC. Translated: CAISPTSYGYTF.